This TCR beta chain is drawn from a study of neurological immune-mediated disorders. The CDR3 consists of 16 residues. Per the germline V gene, CDR1 is SGHRS and CDR2 is YFSETQ. V lost 0 bases, J lost 6 bases, and 8 bases stayed unmatched. TCRdb independently ran MiXCR on the 5' RACE reads; one entry per CDR3 protein. The sample holds about 74,000 distinct CDR3 sequences, roughly 5.5% seen once. In this sample, this clonotype turned up many times. This TCR was sampled from a young man with multiple sclerosis. Source material: PBMCs. This chain connects TRBV5-1 to TRBJ1-2; TRBD1 matches at 10 bases. This CDR3 is CASSLARTGGRDGYTF. CDR3 DNA: TGCGCCAGCAGCTTGGCACGGACAGGGGGAAGGGATGGCTACACCTTC.